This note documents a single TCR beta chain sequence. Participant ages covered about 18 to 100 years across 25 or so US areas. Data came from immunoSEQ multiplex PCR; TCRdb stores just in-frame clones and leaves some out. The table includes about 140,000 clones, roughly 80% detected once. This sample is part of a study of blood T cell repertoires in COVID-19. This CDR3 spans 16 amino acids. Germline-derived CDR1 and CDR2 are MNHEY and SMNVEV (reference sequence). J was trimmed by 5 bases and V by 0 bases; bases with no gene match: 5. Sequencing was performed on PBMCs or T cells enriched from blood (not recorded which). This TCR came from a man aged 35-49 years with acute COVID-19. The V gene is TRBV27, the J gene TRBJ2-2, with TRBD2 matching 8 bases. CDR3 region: CASSLSGGGLTGELFF. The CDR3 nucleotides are TGTGCCAGCAGTTTATCTGGCGGGGGGCTTACCGGGGAGCTGTTTTTT.